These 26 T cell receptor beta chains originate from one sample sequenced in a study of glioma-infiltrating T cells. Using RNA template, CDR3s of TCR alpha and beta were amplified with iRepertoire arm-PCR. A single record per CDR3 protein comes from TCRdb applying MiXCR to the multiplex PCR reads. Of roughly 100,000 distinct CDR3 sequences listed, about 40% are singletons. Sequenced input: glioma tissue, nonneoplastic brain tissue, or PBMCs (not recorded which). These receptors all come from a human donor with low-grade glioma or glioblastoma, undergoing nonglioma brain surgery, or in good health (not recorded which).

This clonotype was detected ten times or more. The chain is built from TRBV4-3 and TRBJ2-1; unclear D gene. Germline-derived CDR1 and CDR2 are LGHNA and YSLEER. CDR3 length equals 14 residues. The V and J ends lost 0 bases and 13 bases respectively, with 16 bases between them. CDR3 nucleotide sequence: TGCGCCAGCAGCCAAGAATCGAAGGTTTACGCTCAGTTCTTC. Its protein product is CASSQESKVYAQFF.

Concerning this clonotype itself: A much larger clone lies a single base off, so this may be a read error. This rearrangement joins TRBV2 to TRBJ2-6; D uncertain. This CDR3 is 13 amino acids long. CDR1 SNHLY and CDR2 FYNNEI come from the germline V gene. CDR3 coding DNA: TGTGCCAGCACTCCGTCTGAGGCCAACGCCCTGACTTTC. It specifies CASTPSEANALTF.

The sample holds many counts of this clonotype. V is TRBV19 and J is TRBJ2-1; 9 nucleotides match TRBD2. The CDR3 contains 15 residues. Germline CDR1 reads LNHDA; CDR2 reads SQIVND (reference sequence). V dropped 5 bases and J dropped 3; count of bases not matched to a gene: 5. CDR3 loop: CASSRAGGIYNEQFF. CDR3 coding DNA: TGTGCCAGTAGTCGTGCGGGAGGGATCTACAATGAGCAGTTCTTC.

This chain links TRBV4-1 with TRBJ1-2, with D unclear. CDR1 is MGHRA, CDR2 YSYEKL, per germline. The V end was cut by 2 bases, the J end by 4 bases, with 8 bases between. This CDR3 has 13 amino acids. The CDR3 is CASSQLWSYGYTF. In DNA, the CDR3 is TGCGCCAGCAGCCAACTGTGGTCCTATGGCTACACCTTC.

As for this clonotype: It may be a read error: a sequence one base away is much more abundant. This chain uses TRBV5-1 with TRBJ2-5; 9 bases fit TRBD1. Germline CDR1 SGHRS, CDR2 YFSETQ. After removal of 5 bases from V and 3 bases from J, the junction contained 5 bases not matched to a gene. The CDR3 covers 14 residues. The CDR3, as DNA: TGCGCCAGCAGTCACACAGGGGGCGAAGAGACCCAGTACTTC. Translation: CASSHTGGEETQYF.

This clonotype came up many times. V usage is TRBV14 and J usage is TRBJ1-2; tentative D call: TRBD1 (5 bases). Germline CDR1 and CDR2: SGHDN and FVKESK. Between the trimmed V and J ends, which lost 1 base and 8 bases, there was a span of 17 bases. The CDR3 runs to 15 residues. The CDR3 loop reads CASSQAGRKGSGYTF. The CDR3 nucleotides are TGTGCCAGCAGCCAAGCGGGACGGAAGGGTTCCGGCTACACCTTC.

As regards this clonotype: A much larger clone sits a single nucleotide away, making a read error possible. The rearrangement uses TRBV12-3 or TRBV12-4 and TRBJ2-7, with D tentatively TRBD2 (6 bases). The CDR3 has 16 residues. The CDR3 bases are TGTGCCAGCAGTCCAGTAGACAGTGGAGGGCTCTACAAGCAGTACTTC. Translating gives CASSPVDSGGLYKQYF.

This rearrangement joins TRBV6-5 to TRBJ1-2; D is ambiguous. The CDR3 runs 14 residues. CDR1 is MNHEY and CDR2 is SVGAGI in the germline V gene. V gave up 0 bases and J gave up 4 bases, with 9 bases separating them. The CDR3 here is CASSYSTKGYGYTF. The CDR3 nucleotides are TGTGCCAGCAGTTACTCAACAAAGGGCTATGGCTACACCTTC.

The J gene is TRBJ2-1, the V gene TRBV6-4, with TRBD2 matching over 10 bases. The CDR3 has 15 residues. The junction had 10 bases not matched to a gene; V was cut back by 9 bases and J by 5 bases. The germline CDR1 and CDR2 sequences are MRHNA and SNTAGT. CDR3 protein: CASSPSGGPHNEQFF. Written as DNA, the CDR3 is TGTGCCAGTTCTCCTAGCGGGGGTCCCCACAATGAGCAGTTCTTC.

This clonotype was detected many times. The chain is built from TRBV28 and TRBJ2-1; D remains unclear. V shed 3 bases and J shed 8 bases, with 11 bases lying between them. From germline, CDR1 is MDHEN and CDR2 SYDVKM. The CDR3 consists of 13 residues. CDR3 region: CASSLLAHDEQFF. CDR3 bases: TGTGCCAGCAGTTTGTTGGCGCACGATGAGCAGTTCTTC.

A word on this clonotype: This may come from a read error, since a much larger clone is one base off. CDR3 sequence (DNA): TGCGCCAGCAGCTACACTGGACCAGCCTACAATGAGCAGTTCTTC. It specifies CASSYTGPAYNEQFF. The V call is TRBV5-1, the J call TRBJ2-1; D not certain. The CDR3 consists of 15 residues. CDR1 SGHRS and CDR2 YFSETQ come from the germline V gene. Trimming removed 3 bases from V and 2 bases from J, with 12 bases in between.

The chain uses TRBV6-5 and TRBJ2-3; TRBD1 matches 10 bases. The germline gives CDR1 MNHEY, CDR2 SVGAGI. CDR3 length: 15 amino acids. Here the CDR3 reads CVSRGLGTGEDTQYF. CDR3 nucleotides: TGTGTTAGCAGGGGACTCGGGACAGGGGAGGATACGCAGTATTTT.

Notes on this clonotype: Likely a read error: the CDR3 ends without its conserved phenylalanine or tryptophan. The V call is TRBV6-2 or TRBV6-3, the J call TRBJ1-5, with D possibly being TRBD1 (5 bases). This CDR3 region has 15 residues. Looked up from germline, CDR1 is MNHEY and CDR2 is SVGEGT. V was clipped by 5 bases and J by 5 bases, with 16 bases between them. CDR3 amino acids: CASSPLRTRDQPQHS. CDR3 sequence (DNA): TGTGCCAGCAGTCCCTTGAGGACAAGGGATCAGCCCCAGCATTCT.

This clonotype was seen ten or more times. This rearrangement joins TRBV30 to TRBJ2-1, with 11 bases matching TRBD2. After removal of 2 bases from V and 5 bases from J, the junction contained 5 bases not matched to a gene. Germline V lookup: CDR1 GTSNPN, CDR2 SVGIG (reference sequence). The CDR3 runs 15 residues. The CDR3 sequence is CAWSIGTSGNNEQFF. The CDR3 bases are TGTGCCTGGAGTATAGGGACTAGCGGAAACAATGAGCAGTTCTTC.

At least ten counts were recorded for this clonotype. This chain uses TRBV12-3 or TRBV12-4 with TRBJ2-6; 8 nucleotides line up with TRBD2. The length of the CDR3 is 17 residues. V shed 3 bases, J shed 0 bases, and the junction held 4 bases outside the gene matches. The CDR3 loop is CASSLTSGSSGANVLTF. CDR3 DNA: TGTGCCAGCAGTTTGACGAGCGGGAGCTCTGGGGCCAACGTCCTGACTTTC.

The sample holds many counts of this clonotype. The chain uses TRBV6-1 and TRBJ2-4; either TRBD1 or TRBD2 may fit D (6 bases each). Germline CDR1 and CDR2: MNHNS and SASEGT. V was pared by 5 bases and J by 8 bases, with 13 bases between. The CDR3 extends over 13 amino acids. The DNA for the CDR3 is TGTGCCAGCAGTCAGGGGCGGGGAGACATTCAGTACTTC. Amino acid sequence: CASSQGRGDIQYF.

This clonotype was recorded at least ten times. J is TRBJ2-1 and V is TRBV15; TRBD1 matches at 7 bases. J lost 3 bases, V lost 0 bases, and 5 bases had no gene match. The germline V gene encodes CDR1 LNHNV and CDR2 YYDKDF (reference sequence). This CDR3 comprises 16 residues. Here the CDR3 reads CATSRDLGDSYNEQFF. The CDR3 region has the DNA TGTGCCACCAGCAGAGATTTGGGGGACAGCTACAATGAGCAGTTCTTC.

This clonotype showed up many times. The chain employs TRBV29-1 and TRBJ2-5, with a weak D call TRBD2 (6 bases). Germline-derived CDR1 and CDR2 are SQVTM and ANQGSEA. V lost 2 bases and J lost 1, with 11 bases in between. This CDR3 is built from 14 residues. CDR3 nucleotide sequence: TGCAGCGTTGAAATGTCGGGAGTCCAAGAGACCCAGTACTTC. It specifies CSVEMSGVQETQYF.

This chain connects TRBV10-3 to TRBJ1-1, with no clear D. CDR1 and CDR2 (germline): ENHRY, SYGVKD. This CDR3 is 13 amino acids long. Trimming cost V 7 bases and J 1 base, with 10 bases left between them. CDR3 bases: TGTGCCATCAATCAGGTCCCGAACACTGAAGCTTTCTTT. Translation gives CAINQVPNTEAFF.

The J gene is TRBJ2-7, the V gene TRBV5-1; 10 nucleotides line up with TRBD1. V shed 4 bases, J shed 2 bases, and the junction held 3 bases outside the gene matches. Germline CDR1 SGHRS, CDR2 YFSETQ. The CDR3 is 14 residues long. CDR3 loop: CASSNGQGAYEQYF. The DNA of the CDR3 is TGCGCCAGCAGCAATGGACAGGGGGCCTACGAGCAGTACTTC.

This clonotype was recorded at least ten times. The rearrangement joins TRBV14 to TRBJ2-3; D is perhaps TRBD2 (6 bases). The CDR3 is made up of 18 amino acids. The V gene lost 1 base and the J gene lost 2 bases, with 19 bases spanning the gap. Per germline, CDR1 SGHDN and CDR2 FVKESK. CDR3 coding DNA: TGTGCCAGCAGCCAAGCCACCGGCGGAGGGTACTTCACAGATACGCAGTATTTT. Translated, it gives CASSQATGGGYFTDTQYF.

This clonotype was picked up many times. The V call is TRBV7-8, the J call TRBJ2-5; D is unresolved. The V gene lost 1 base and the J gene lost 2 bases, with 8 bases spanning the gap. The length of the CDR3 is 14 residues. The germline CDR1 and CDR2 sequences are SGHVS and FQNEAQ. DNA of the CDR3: TGTGCCAGCAGCTTAGTGGGCAGGCAAGAGACCCAGTACTTC. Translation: CASSLVGRQETQYF.

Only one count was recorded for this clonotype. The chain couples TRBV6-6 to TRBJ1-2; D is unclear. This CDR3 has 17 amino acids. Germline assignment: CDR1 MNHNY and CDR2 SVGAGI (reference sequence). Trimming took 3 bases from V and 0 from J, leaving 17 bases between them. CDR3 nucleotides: TGTGCCAGCAGTTATAGTTACGCAGAGCCCTCTAACTATGGCTACACCTTC. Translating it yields CASSYSYAEPSNYGYTF.

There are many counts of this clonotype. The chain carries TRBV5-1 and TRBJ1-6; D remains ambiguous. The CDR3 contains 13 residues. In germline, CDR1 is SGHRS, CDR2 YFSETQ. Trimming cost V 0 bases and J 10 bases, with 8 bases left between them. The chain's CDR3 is CASSLGPGSPLHF. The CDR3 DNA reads TGCGCCAGCAGCTTGGGTCCTGGATCACCCCTCCACTTT.

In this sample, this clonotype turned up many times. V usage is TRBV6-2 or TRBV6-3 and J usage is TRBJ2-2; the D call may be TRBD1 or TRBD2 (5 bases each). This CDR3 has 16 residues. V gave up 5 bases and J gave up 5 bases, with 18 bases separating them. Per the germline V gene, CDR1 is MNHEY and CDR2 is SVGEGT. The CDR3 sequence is CASSLTPVGVTGELFF. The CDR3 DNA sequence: TGTGCCAGCAGTCTAACCCCCGTGGGGGTTACCGGGGAGCTGTTTTTT.

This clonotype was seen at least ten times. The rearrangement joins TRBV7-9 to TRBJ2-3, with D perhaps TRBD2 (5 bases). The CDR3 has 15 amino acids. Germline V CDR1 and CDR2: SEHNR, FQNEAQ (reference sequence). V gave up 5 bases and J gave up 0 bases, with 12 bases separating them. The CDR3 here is CASSPGAVSTDTQYF. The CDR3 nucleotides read TGTGCCAGCAGCCCTGGAGCGGTTAGCACAGATACGCAGTATTTT.